This T cell receptor (beta chain) originates from a study of T cells in localized non-small cell lung cancer. Overall study results and limits: A denser population of T cells in blood accompanied longer overall survival. Adjacent uninvolved lung tissue had the highest T cell clonality, exceeding tumor. It remains possible that heterogeneity exists, since only one tumor region was sequenced.

CDR1 is MNHGY, CDR2 SAAAGT, per germline. The CDR3 spans 15 residues. With 7 bases clipped from V and 8 bases from J, the junction kept 10 bases outside the gene matches. Repertoires were generated with immunoSEQ multiplex PCR, while TCRdb's copy carries only in-frame clones and drops some. The sample contains over 1,000 clones, 25% to 30% of which appear only once. Remarks on this clone: Its target is not known.

The V gene is TRBV6-8, the J gene TRBJ1-6; 8 positions agree with TRBD1. This sequence originates from a female donor older than 55 with stage III squamous cell lung carcinoma. This sample comprised lung tumor tissue, obtained before any cancer treatment. The CDR3 protein is CASNLGQGGDSPLHF. As DNA, the CDR3 is TGTGCCAGCAACCTAGGACAGGGAGGGGATTCACCCCTCCACTTT.